One T cell receptor beta chain is described in this entry. Its antigen is unknown. These data belong to a study of T cell responses to AZD1222 COVID-19 vaccine. The study's findings and limits: The number of AZD1222 recipients seropositive at baseline was only 6 or 7. Spike-specific TCR breadth and depth grew following two AZD1222 doses.

Germline V gene lookup returns CDR1 SNHLY and CDR2 FYNNEI. This CDR3 region has 15 residues. The ends lost 6 bases at V and 3 bases at J; junction bases unmatched: 9. Assay: immunoSEQ multiplex PCR; the TCRdb copy retains only in-frame clones and omits some. This sample carries 150,000 to 160,000 clones, approximately 90% of them seen once, and the ten largest clones take about 1.6%. The sequence came from an adult who received the AZD1222 COVID-19 vaccine. This chain links TRBV2 with TRBJ2-7; 9 bases fit TRBD1. Specimen: peripheral blood, collected 28 days after the second AZD1222 dose. This CDR3 reads CASSLEGTGFYEQYF. The CDR3 DNA sequence: TGTGCCAGCAGCCTAGAGGGGACAGGGTTCTACGAGCAGTACTTC.